The rows below give T cell receptor beta chains drawn from one sample of a study of CD8+ T cells in alopecia areata. Repertoires were generated with immunoSEQ multiplex PCR, while TCRdb's copy carries only in-frame clones and drops some. The sample has 95,000 to 120,000 clones, over 55% seen once; the top ten hold around 23%. The sequenced sample was NKG2D-low CD8+ T cells sorted from blood. These receptors were collected from a human donor with alopecia areata. CDR3s include the opening cysteine and the closing phenylalanine or tryptophan. D genes are given only for firm matches. Part of the rows lack a size; the others show once, few, many or a class for expanded clones.

j_gene | len | d_gene | v_gene | abundance | CDR3aa | CDR3nt
TRBJ2-5 | 14 | TRBD2 | TRBV2 | . | CASLTSEEQETQYF | TGTGCCAGTCTGACTAGCGAGGAACAAGAGACCCAGTACTTC
TRBJ2-1 | 14 | . | TRBV15 | . | CATSRDTTYNEQFF | TGTGCCACCAGCAGAGATACTACTTACAATGAGCAGTTCTTC
TRBJ2-5 | 15 | . | TRBV27 | once | CASSSKQGLQETQYF | TGTGCCAGCAGTTCAAAACAGGGACTCCAAGAGACCCAGTACTTC
TRBJ2-1 | 14 | . | TRBV4-1 | few | CASRGPSSYNEQFF | TGCGCCAGCAGGGGACCGAGCTCCTACAATGAGCAGTTCTTC
TRBJ2-5 | 14 | . | TRBV7-9 | . | CASSTTATQETQYF | TGTGCCAGCAGCACAACAGCGACCCAAGAGACCCAGTACTTC
TRBJ2-7 | 15 | . | TRBV4-1 | . | CASSQATGDPYEQYF | TGCGCCAGCAGCCAAGCCACGGGAGACCCCTACGAGCAGTACTTC
TRBJ1-2 | 15 | . | TRBV7-9 | . | CASSLARGVAYGYTF | TGTGCCAGCAGCTTAGCACGGGGGGTCGCCTATGGCTACACCTTC
TRBJ2-7 | 14 | . | TRBV7-9 | . | CASSLVAGIGEQYF | TGTGCCAGCAGCTTAGTCGCAGGGATCGGCGAGCAGTACTTC
TRBJ2-5 | 16 | TRBD1 | TRBV18 | . | CASSPLGTDPWETQYF | TGTGCCAGCTCACCACTCGGGACAGATCCTTGGGAGACCCAGTACTTC
TRBJ2-1 | 16 | TRBD2 | TRBV29-1 | few | CSVHRGAGSQSDEQFF | TGCAGCGTTCACCGGGGAGCGGGGTCCCAGAGCGATGAGCAGTTCTTC
TRBJ1-1 | 12 | . | TRBV30 | . | CAWSVGVTEAFF | TGTGCCTGGTCCGTGGGGGTGACTGAAGCTTTCTTT
TRBJ2-7 | 12 | . | TRBV5-4 | . | CASSIGPLEQYF | TGTGCCAGCAGCATCGGGCCGCTCGAGCAGTACTTC
TRBJ2-3 | 12 | . | TRBV2 | once | CASSVVLDTQYF | TGTGCCAGCAGTGTTGTCCTAGATACGCAGTATTTT
TRBJ2-7 | 19 | TRBD2 | TRBV13 | . | CASSLATGTSGRNTYEQYF | TGTGCCAGCAGCTTAGCCACCGGGACTAGCGGGAGGAATACCTACGAGCAGTACTTC
TRBJ1-1 | 13 | . | TRBV27 | . | CASSSAGVTEAFF | TGTGCCAGCAGTTCTGCGGGGGTCACTGAAGCTTTCTTT
TRBJ2-7 | 11 | . | TRBV19 | few | CASSEGYEQYF | TGTGCCAGTAGTGAGGGGTACGAGCAGTACTTC
TRBJ2-5 | 15 | . | TRBV18 | . | CASSQKQLAKETQYF | TGTGCCAGCTCGCAAAAACAGCTAGCCAAAGAGACCCAGTACTTC
TRBJ2-3 | 13 | . | TRBV29-1 | . | CSVVADDTDTQYF | TGCAGCGTTGTTGCGGACGACACAGATACGCAGTATTTT
TRBJ2-7 | 13 | . | TRBV29-1 | . | CSVVWTERYEQYF | TGCAGCGTTGTATGGACAGAGCGTTACGAGCAGTACTTC
TRBJ1-5 | 15 | . | TRBV28 | . | CASSFTGTFNQPQHF | TGTGCCAGCAGTTTCACGGGGACATTCAATCAGCCCCAGCATTTT
TRBJ2-5 | 13 | . | TRBV5-1 | once | CASSLVIQETQYF | TGCGCCAGCAGCCTGGTGATACAAGAGACCCAGTACTTC
TRBJ1-1 | 13 | . | TRBV27 | . | CASSRQTNTEAFF | TGTGCCAGCAGTCGGCAGACGAACACTGAAGCTTTCTTT
TRBJ2-1 | 18 | TRBD2 | TRBV5-1 | . | CASHSGTQLGGSYNEQFF | TGCGCCAGTCATAGCGGGACACAACTCGGCGGCTCCTACAATGAGCAGTTCTTC
TRBJ2-7 | 15 | . | TRBV19 | . | CASSAAGTPSYEQYF | TGTGCCAGTAGTGCCGCCGGGACTCCTTCCTACGAGCAGTACTTC
TRBJ2-3 | 15 | TRBD1 | TRBV7-6 | once | CASSPGTAFTDTQYF | TGTGCCAGCAGCCCCGGGACAGCATTCACAGATACGCAGTATTTT
TRBJ2-3 | 11 | . | TRBV27 | . | CASSSRDTQYF | TGTGCCAGCAGTTCGAGGGATACGCAGTATTTT
TRBJ2-6 | 14 | . | TRBV7-9 | . | CASSWDSGANVLTF | TGTGCCAGCAGCTGGGACTCTGGGGCCAACGTCCTGACTTTC
TRBJ1-2 | 15 | . | TRBV7-6 | . | CASSLAQGRVHGYTF | TGTGCCAGCAGCTTAGCGCAGGGCCGGGTGCATGGCTACACCTTC
TRBJ2-1 | 16 | TRBD2 | TRBV5-1 | few | CASSPTSGRPYNEQFF | TGCGCCAGCAGCCCAACTAGCGGGAGGCCCTACAATGAGCAGTTCTTC
TRBJ2-1 | 15 | . | TRBV5-1 | . | CASSFRASEYNEQFF | TGCGCCAGCAGCTTTCGGGCTAGCGAGTACAATGAGCAGTTCTTC
TRBJ2-1 | 14 | . | TRBV7-9 | few | CASSPGALGNEQFF | TGTGCCAGCAGCCCGGGGGCCCTGGGGAATGAGCAGTTCTTC
TRBJ2-7 | 15 | TRBD2 | TRBV27 | . | CASSSSLAGGHEQYF | TGTGCCAGCAGTTCGAGCCTAGCGGGAGGACACGAGCAGTACTTC
TRBJ2-1 | 16 | TRBD1 | TRBV27 | . | CASRTTGTGNLSKQFF | TGTGCCAGCAGGACAACCGGGACAGGAAATTTGAGTAAACAGTTCTTC
TRBJ1-1 | 15 | . | TRBV15 | . | CATSRVQVMNTEAFF | TGTGCCACCAGCAGAGTACAGGTAATGAACACTGAAGCTTTCTTT
TRBJ2-3 | 15 | TRBD2 | TRBV27 | few | CASSLSTSGIDTQYF | TGTGCCAGCAGTTTATCGACTAGCGGGATAGATACGCAGTATTTT
TRBJ1-5 | 9 | . | TRBV20-1 | . | CSAGEPQHF | TGCAGTGCTGGGGAGCCCCAGCATTTT
TRBJ2-3 | 10 | . | TRBV10-2 | . | CASSGVAQYF | TGCGCCAGCAGCGGGGTAGCGCAGTATTTT
TRBJ2-5 | 14 | . | TRBV11-2 | few | CASSLMGLAETQYF | TGTGCCAGCAGTCTAATGGGGCTAGCTGAGACCCAGTACTTC